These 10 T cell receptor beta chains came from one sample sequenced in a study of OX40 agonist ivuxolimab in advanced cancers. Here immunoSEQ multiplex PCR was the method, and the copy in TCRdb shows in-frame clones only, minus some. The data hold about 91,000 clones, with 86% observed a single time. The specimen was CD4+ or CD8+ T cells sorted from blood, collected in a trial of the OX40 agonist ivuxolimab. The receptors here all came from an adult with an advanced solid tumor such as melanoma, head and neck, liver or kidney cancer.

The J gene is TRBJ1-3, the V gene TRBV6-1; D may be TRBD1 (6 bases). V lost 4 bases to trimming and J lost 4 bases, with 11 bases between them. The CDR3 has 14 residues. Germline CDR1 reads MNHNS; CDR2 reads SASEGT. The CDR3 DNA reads TGTGCCAGCAGTGCGGGACACGGAGGAAACACCATATATTTT. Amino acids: CASSAGHGGNTIYF.

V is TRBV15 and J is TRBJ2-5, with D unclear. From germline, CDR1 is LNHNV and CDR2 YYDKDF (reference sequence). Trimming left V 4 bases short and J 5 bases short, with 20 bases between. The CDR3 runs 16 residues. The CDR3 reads CATSTRKASPEETQYF. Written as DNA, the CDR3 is TGTGCCACCAGCACGAGAAAGGCTAGTCCTGAGGAGACCCAGTACTTC.

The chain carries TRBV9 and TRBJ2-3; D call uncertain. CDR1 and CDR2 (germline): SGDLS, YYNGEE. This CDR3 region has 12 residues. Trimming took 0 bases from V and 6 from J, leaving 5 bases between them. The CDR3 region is CASSVGLDTQYF. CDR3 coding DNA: TGTGCCAGCAGCGTAGGTTTGGATACGCAGTATTTT.

The CDR3 sequence: CASSFRRGPHEQYF. The CDR3 bases are TGTGCCAGCAGTTTTCGGCGGGGGCCCCACGAGCAGTACTTC. The chain joins TRBV6-5 to TRBJ2-7, with a weak D call TRBD2 (7 bases). V was clipped by 4 bases and J by 5 bases, with 15 bases between them. Germline-derived CDR1 and CDR2 are MNHEY and SVGAGI. CDR3 length: 14 amino acids.

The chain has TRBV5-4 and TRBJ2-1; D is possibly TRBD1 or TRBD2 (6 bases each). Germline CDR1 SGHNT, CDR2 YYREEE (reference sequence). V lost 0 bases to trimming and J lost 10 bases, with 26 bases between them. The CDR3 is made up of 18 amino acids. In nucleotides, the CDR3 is TGTGCCAGCAGCTTGGTACGCTCGGGGGCGCTTATCGGTGGCGAGCAGTTCTTC. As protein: CASSLVRSGALIGGEQFF.

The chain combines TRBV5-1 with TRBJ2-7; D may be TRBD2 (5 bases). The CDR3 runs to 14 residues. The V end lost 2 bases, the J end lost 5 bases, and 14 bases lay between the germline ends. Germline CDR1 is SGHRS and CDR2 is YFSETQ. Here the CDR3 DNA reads TGCGCCAGCAGCTTAGGTGGGAGTAGTGACGAGCAGTACTTC. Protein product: CASSLGGSSDEQYF.

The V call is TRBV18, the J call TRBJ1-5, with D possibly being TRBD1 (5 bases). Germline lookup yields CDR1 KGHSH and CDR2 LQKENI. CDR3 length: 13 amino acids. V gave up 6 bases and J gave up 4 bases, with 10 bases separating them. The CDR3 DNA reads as TGTGCCAGCTCCGAGGGGCAGAATCAGCCCCAGCATTTT. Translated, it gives CASSEGQNQPQHF.

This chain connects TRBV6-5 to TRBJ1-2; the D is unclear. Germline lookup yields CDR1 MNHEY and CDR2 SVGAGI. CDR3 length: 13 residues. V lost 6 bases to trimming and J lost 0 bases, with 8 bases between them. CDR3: CASRLRANYGYTF. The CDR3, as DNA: TGTGCCAGCAGACTTCGGGCTAACTATGGCTACACCTTC.

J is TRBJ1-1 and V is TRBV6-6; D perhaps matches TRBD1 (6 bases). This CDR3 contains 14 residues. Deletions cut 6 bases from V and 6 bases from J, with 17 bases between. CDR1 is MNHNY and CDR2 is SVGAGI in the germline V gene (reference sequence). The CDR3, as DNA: TGTGCCAGCAGCCCACAGATCAGGGGTGCTGAAGCTTTCTTT. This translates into CASSPQIRGAEAFF.

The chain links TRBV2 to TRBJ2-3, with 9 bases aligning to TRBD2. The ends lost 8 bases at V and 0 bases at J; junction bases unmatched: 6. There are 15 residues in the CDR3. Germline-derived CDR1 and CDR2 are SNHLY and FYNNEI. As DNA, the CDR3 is TGTGCCAGCGATGGACTAGCGTATAGCACAGATACGCAGTATTTT. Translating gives CASDGLAYSTDTQYF.